What follows are 22 T cell receptor beta chains derived from one specimen sequenced in a study of blood T cells in healthy people across ages. The use of a sample-barcoded 5' primer and a J-beta primer mix characterized a second PCR of about 7 to 12 cycles. MiXCR, run by TCRdb on the 5' RACE reads, gives a single entry per CDR3 protein. The repertoire holds 1.5 million to 2 million distinct CDR3 sequences, with around half as singletons. Sequenced material: blood. All receptors come from a woman aged 40 to 55 in good health.

J is TRBJ2-3 and V is TRBV7-6; a possible D gene is TRBD1 (6 bases). Germline-derived CDR1 and CDR2 are SGHVS and FNYEAQ. Trimming shortened V by 5 bases and J by 3 bases, and 18 bases separated the two germline ends. The CDR3 is 16 residues long. The CDR3 DNA reads TGTGCCAGCAGCCCCCGACAGGTTGTCGGTACAGATACGCAGTATTTT. Amino acids: CASSPRQVVGTDTQYF.

The chain couples TRBV25-1 to TRBJ2-3; 9 nucleotides agree with TRBD1. J was trimmed by 2 bases and V by 4 bases; bases with no gene match: 4. This CDR3 is built from 15 residues. Germline V gene data show CDR1 as MGHDK and CDR2 as SYGVNS. This CDR3 is CASSGGQGYTDTQYF. CDR3 in DNA: TGTGCCAGCAGTGGGGGACAGGGTTACACAGATACGCAGTATTTT. The variable domain in full, with the rest retrieved from reference TRBV25-1 and TRBJ2-3, is EADIYQTPRYLVIGTGKKITLECSQTMGHDKMYWYQQDPGMELHLIHYSYGVNSTEKGDLSSESTVSRIRTEHFPLTLESARPSHTSQYLCASSGGQGYTDTQYFGPGTRLTVL.

Of note for this clonotype: Mismatch with germline at one junction end may stem from a read error. This chain's CDR3 is CASSPSGGADKEQFF. CDR3 bases: TGTGCCAGCAGCCCGAGCGGGGGGGCGGACAAGGAGCAGTTCTTC. The chain couples TRBV7-2 to TRBJ2-1; 10 bases fit TRBD2. Germline V gene data show CDR1 as SGHTA and CDR2 as FQGNSA. The CDR3 consists of 15 residues.

The chain has TRBV5-1 and TRBJ2-5, with D tentatively TRBD1 (5 bases). Germline V gene lookup returns CDR1 SGHRS and CDR2 YFSETQ. Trimming removed 4 bases from V and 5 bases from J, with 15 bases in between. This CDR3 has 14 amino acids. Written as DNA, the CDR3 is TGCGCCAGCAGCGTGGGTGGACAAATGGAGACCCAGTACTTC. It yields the protein CASSVGGQMETQYF.

This sequence joins TRBV3-1 and TRBJ2-7, with D uncertain. The J call may be incorrect, as the DNA end agrees better with TRBJ2-4. Germline CDR1 reads LGHDT; CDR2 reads YNNKEL (reference sequence). There are 12 residues in the CDR3. The CDR3 protein is CASSQDPGIQYF. In DNA, the CDR3 is TGTGCCAGCAGCCAAGACCCAGGCATTCAGTACTTC.

V and J are TRBV4-1 and TRBJ2-3; D is undetermined. The V end lost 0 bases, the J end lost 1 base, and 8 bases lay between the germline ends. This CDR3 contains 15 residues. The germline CDR1 and CDR2 sequences are MGHRA and YSYEKL. The CDR3 sequence: CASSQDRSGTDTQYF. The DNA for the CDR3 is TGCGCCAGCAGCCAAGATCGTTCGGGCACAGATACGCAGTATTTT.

The rearrangement links TRBV20-1 to TRBJ2-4; D is unresolved. Trimming left V 4 bases short and J 0 bases short, with 13 bases between. In germline, CDR1 is DFQATT, CDR2 SNEGSKA (reference sequence). The CDR3 consists of 15 residues. CDR3 protein: CSAKATAIAKNIQYF. CDR3 in DNA: TGCAGTGCTAAAGCTACAGCGATAGCCAAAAACATTCAGTACTTC.

The gene calls are TRBV20-1 and TRBJ2-7; D is ambiguous. Germline CDR1 reads DFQATT; CDR2 reads SNEGSKA (reference sequence). The V gene lost 2 bases and the J gene lost 3 bases, with 11 bases spanning the gap. CDR3 length: 13 amino acids. CDR3 residues: CSARLHGYYEQYF. CDR3 sequence (DNA): TGCAGTGCTAGACTCCATGGCTACTACGAGCAGTACTTC.

This chain links TRBV6-1 with TRBJ2-7, with D perhaps TRBD2 (6 bases). The CDR3 loop spans 15 amino acids. The V gene's germline CDR1 is MNHNS and CDR2 SASEGT. Trimming took off 6 bases at V and 4 bases at J, with 19 bases between the two ends. The CDR3 region has the DNA TGTGCCAGCAGGAGATACCCGACCGGAGGGTACGAGCAGTACTTC. Its protein is CASRRYPTGGYEQYF.

The gene calls are TRBV2 and TRBJ2-7, with 7 bases aligning to TRBD1. The CDR3 loop spans 13 amino acids. Germline loops: CDR1 SNHLY, CDR2 FYNNEI. The ends lost 5 bases at V and 7 bases at J; junction bases unmatched: 8. DNA of the CDR3: TGTGCCAGCAGTACCACCGACAGGGCTGAGCAGTACTTC. It codes for CASSTTDRAEQYF.

This rearrangement joins TRBV5-1 to TRBJ1-1; D not resolved. The CDR3 is 13 residues long. Trimming stripped 5 bases from V and 1 base from J, with 9 bases between. The germline CDR1 and CDR2 sequences are SGHRS and YFSETQ. CDR3 sequence (DNA): TGCGCCAGCAGAGTACCAGGGAACACTGAAGCTTTCTTT. It encodes CASRVPGNTEAFF.

Many counts were recorded for this clonotype. The chain recombines TRBV12-3 or TRBV12-4 with TRBJ2-6, with TRBD1 matching over 7 bases. V shed 7 bases, J shed 0 bases, and the junction held 15 bases outside the gene matches. The length of the CDR3 is 19 residues. The CDR3 DNA reads TGTGCCAGCATCTCTTTGGGACAGAAGACGACCTCTGGGGCCAACGTCCTGACTTTC. Translated, it gives CASISLGQKTTSGANVLTF.

The chain is built from TRBV10-1 and TRBJ2-7; D perhaps matches TRBD2 (5 bases). The CDR3 is 15 residues long. V gave up 0 bases and J gave up 3 bases, with 12 bases separating them. Germline CDR1 and CDR2: WNHNN and SYGVQD (reference sequence). The CDR3: CASSESSGKGYEQYF. The CDR3 coding sequence is TGCGCCAGCAGTGAGTCGTCGGGGAAGGGCTACGAGCAGTACTTC.

This clonotype has only a few counts. The chain has TRBV28 and TRBJ2-1; TRBD2 aligns across 7 bases. The CDR3 runs to 16 residues. V shed 5 bases and J 2 bases; nucleotides not matched to a gene: 9. Germline V CDR1 and CDR2: MDHEN, SYDVKM. CDR3 protein: CASSPLGGTPYNEQFF. The CDR3 DNA reads TGTGCCAGCAGTCCCCTCGGGGGGACGCCCTACAATGAGCAGTTCTTC.

The V call is TRBV13, the J call TRBJ1-1; D remains ambiguous. The CDR3 is 13 residues long. CDR1 is PRHDT, CDR2 FYEKMQ, per germline (reference sequence). With 6 bases removed from V and 6 bases from J, the gap between germline ends came to 14 bases. The CDR3 here is CASRPTNGAEAFF. The CDR3 coding sequence is TGTGCCAGCAGGCCCACAAACGGGGCTGAAGCTTTCTTT.

The chain uses TRBV5-6 and TRBJ2-5, with D possibly matching TRBD1 (7 bases). CDR3 length: 14 amino acids. V lost 4 bases and J lost 6, with 16 bases in between. Germline-derived CDR1 and CDR2 are SGHDT and YYEEEE. The chain's CDR3 is CASSRSGGRKTQYF. In DNA form, the CDR3 reads TGTGCCAGCAGCCGATCAGGGGGGCGGAAGACCCAGTACTTC.

This clonotype was detected only a few times. The chain links TRBV13 to TRBJ2-1, with D hard to call. In germline, CDR1 is PRHDT, CDR2 FYEKMQ (reference sequence). The CDR3 consists of 15 residues. Trimming removed 1 base from V and 5 bases from J, with 12 bases in between. CDR3 DNA: TGTGCCAGCAGCTTAGCCCTCGAGAGGAACAATGAGCAGTTCTTC. This translates into CASSLALERNNEQFF.

This clonotype was counted only a few times. The gene calls are TRBV7-6 and TRBJ2-6; perhaps TRBD1 as D (5 bases). Per germline, CDR1 SGHVS and CDR2 FNYEAQ. This CDR3 spans 13 amino acids. V lost 4 bases and J 16 bases, leaving 17 bases between the germline ends. This CDR3 reads CASSSGHYSPLTF. CDR3 nucleotide sequence: TGTGCCAGCAGCTCAGGGCACTACTCCCCTCTGACTTTC.

The chain recombines TRBV5-1 with TRBJ2-4; D might be TRBD2 (5 bases). The DNA end is more similar to TRBJ2-5, so the J call may be wrong. The CDR3 contains 15 residues. Germline V lookup: CDR1 SGHRS, CDR2 YFSETQ. The CDR3 here is CASKEAPGWEETQYF. CDR3 DNA: TGCGCCAGTAAAGAGGCACCGGGGTGGGAGGAGACCCAGTACTTC.

The chain employs TRBV7-2 and TRBJ2-7; perhaps D is TRBD1 or TRBD2 (5 bases each). Near its end, the DNA agrees better with TRBJ2-5, so the J call may be wrong. Germline loops: CDR1 SGHTA, CDR2 FQGNSA. This CDR3 comprises 14 residues. CDR3 sequence (DNA): TGTGCCAGCAGCTTAGACCCGGGGACAGAGACCCAGTACTTC. It encodes CASSLDPGTETQYF.

This clonotype was seen more than once but under ten times. V and J are TRBV9 and TRBJ2-1; the D is unclear. Trimming stripped 0 bases from V and 0 bases from J, with 7 bases between. The CDR3 runs 15 residues. Per the germline V gene, CDR1 is SGDLS and CDR2 is YYNGEE. As DNA, the CDR3 is TGTGCCAGCAGCGTAGAGGCCACCTCCTACAATGAGCAGTTCTTC. Translated: CASSVEATSYNEQFF.

This chain links TRBV10-3 with TRBJ2-1; D is perhaps TRBD2 (6 bases). V dropped 7 bases and J dropped 6 bases, with 10 bases sitting between them. In germline, CDR1 is ENHRY, CDR2 SYGVKD. The CDR3 has 12 residues. CDR3 sequence (DNA): TGTGCCATCAACTCCGGGGGCAATGAGCAGTTCTTC. Its protein is CAINSGGNEQFF.